The clone carrying this T cell receptor beta chain was observed at least ten times. Antigen: not known. The data were obtained in a study of T-cell memory formation after mild COVID-19. In the study overall: There were largely donor-specific TCR clusters.

Whole-study results and caveats: Contracting CD8+ clones were enriched in EMRA, CD4+ mainly in CM and EM. Later expanders leaned CD4+, whereas day 15 to 85 contracting clones were balanced CD4/CD8. The appearance of some responding clones in pre-infection memory suggested that cross-reactive memory joined.

Germline assignment: CDR1 MGHRA and CDR2 YSYEKL. V gave up 1 base and J gave up 3 bases; unmatched junction bases: 2. CDR3 length: 15 residues. TCRdb reprocessed the 5' RACE reads with MiXCR, giving one entry per CDR3 protein. The repertoire has 300,000 to 350,000 distinct CDR3 sequences, approximately 15% of them found once; the top ten carry about 20%. This sequence was found in a man between 18 and 35 years old who had mild COVID-19 (a few samples of this study predate the infection). Cell type and time point are not known. Sequencing used PBMCs or a T cell subset sorted from them (not recorded which). J is TRBJ1-4 and V is TRBV4-1, with 7 positions matching TRBD1. The CDR3 DNA is TGCGCCAGCAGCCAAGCCGGGACAGCTAATGAAAAACTGTTTTTT. Encoded protein: CASSQAGTANEKLFF.